The TCR beta chain under discussion was sequenced for a study of cytomegalovirus exposure and HLA in healthy donors (dated by TCRdb to about 2017). A note on the overall study: An earlier analysis of some 600 of the donors reported approximately 260 Gb of sequence data and 95 million to 120 million unique TCR beta sequences obtained from some 170 million T cells. About 300 gigabases of sequencing data and 70 million to 95 million unique TCR sequences made up an early release that covered under 750 HLA-typed donors. Among the roughly 400 genotyped donors, roughly 80% belonged to the genetic ancestry cluster associated with self-reported Caucasian donors. The study aimed to test whether signatures of past pathogen exposure could be identified by cataloging public T cell receptors. The T cell repertoires of several hundred subjects were profiled by immunosequencing and related to cytomegalovirus serostatus. Besides the first cohort of 550 to 750 subjects, a separate validation cohort made up of 120 different subjects was used. To predict cytomegalovirus infection status, the study brought together high-throughput TCR immunosequencing, statistical association of individual TCRs with disease status, and machine learning. In a later analysis, previously published TCR beta repertoires from some 640 donors were re-analyzed and high-resolution HLA genotyping was added so that TCR occurrence patterns could be studied. In the later analysis, no new phenotypic data were used to find candidate immune exposures; instead, reliance was placed on TCR beta sequences and their occurrence across donors. An earlier analysis of several hundred of the donors applied high-throughput TCR beta sequencing to assess whether each TCR beta V gene segment acted as functional or pseudogenic. Donor age, sex, ethnicity and CMV serostatus were collected together with the repertoire data. A later genetic analysis used genome-wide SNP genotypes for about 65% of the 666 donors, treating that subset as a discovery cohort. Every discovery cohort repertoire had been produced on one sequencing platform. HLA typing covered class I and class II loci at four-digit resolution. Typing coverage varied by locus: about 620-630 donors for A, B, C, DRB1 and DQB1; more than 500 for DQA1; over 600 for DPA1; roughly 470 for DPB1. Four or five DR-DQ haplotypes were treated as single units for association and clustering because of strong linkage in the cohort. On average, around 200,000 unique TCR beta nucleotide sequences were sequenced per donor among 300 to 500 genotyped donors of the cohort, with roughly 18% of those sequences being non-productive. What the research found in general, with its limitations: When HLA alleles, especially DR and DQ, strongly co-occurred, TCR associations were difficult to assign to individual alleles. Because counts were too low, more than 15 rarely observed V segments, including chromosome 9 orphons, were left out of the earlier analysis of roughly 600 of the donors. In a later analysis, TCR association rates were found to vary across HLA loci, with the most associated TCRs seen for DRB1 alleles and the fewest for HLA-C alleles. Some IMGT-functional V segments, including TRBV6-2 and TRBV6-3, could not be told apart with the 87-base-pair reads, so those segments were excluded. Because HLA typing was missing for some donors at each locus, association tests included only the typed subset. The only immune exposure information available for the cohort was CMV serostatus. The classifier was reported to diagnose cytomegalovirus status with high specificity and sensitivity in both the original and validation cohorts. Broadly in line with IMGT annotations, most TCR beta V segments showed up in productive rearrangements about 87% or about 30% of the time in an earlier analysis of 450 to 600 of the donors. According to a later analysis, most CMV-associated TCR beta chains appeared to be HLA-restricted, and the HLA associations seemed to be driven largely by CMV exposure. Linkage disequilibrium might explain the correlated functional status among segregating V segments, but an unknown experimental factor could not be excluded. Most TCR sequences were observed very rarely across donors, whereas some public TCRs were present in many individuals. This cohort had only TCR beta chains sequenced, and the lack of alpha or paired-chain data limited which features could be detected. Presence/absence analyses assumed roughly uniform sequencing depth across donors, an assumption that may not hold. A further reported finding was that TCR beta sequences accurately predicted the HLA-A and HLA-B alleles for most subjects in the first cohort. V-gene and J-gene trimming of TCR beta chains was associated with a missense DCLRE1C variant in a later genetic analysis, and the association was replicated in an independent cohort. A total of fewer than 200 TCR beta chains were listed by the study as associated with cytomegalovirus. The authors suggested that the approach could potentially be extended to other disease states and immunological phenotypes. In a later analysis, several top co-occurrence clusters were reported to appear linked to parvovirus B19, influenza, CMV and Epstein-Barr virus. Specific HLA alleles were associated with 15,000 to 20,000 TCR beta sequences at a false discovery rate of 0.05 in a later analysis. In a later analysis, HLA-associated TCR beta chains showed more clonal expansion and lower generation probabilities than non-associated chains that were equally common. A cluster of highly shared sequence variants was judged likely to represent a technical artifact of the sequencing pipeline. A few of the identified cytomegalovirus-associated TCR beta chains were confirmed in vitro to be specific for cytomegalovirus antigens. A later genetic analysis reported fewer N-insertions in productive TCRs among donors in an Asian-associated ancestry cluster than the roughly 670-donor mean.

The germline V gene specifies MDHEN as CDR1 and SYDVKM as CDR2. The CDR3, cysteine through phenylalanine, is 14 amino acids long. This entry keeps only the CDR3 DNA: 42 bases, framed from base 1. The germline V end is reduced by 6 bases and the J end by 7 bases; junction bases left unmatched: 10. The cohort consisted of some 730 healthy bone marrow donors. All cohort members were sampled while nominally healthy, although unrecorded immune exposures were likely present. The donor tested CMV seropositive and was one of the 289 seropositive cohort members. A peripheral blood sample was provided by each donor, and peripheral blood mononuclear cells were used for TCR beta sequencing. The Qiagen DNeasy Blood Extraction Kit was used to extract genomic DNA from the blood cell samples. In the case of this clone: Its antigen is not yet known. Base-call qualities are not available, and no considerably larger clone is one nucleotide away.

The library was obtained by the immunoSEQ multiplex PCR assay. The multiplex PCR relied on a mix of 60 forward primers for TCR Vbeta segments and 13 reverse primers for TCR Jbeta segments. Amplification of the CDR3 region of rearranged TCR beta genes was performed with a multiplex PCR assay on genomic DNA. On the Illumina HiSeq System, the amplified TCR beta libraries were sequenced as 87-base-pair reads. In the original analysis: A later analysis counted approximately 74 million unique TCR beta chains across the 600 to 850 repertoires, and around 9.9 million of these chains were shared by at least two donors. A nearest-neighbor algorithm error-corrected the raw reads and collapsed the reads into unique sequences, merging closely related sequences to remove PCR and sequencing errors. To assign V, D and J gene segments, CDR3 sequences were aligned to IMGT reference sequences. Each retained sequence needed at least a six-nucleotide match to both a V gene segment and a J gene segment. Rearrangements were called productive when the CDR3 lacked stop codons and stayed in frame with V and J; all others were non-productive. CDR3 was defined according to IMGT convention as the region running from the second conserved V-encoded cysteine to the conserved J-encoded phenylalanine. Sequences without an unambiguous match to a single V gene segment were excluded from the earlier analysis of about 600 of the donors. In an earlier analysis of almost 600 of the donors, a V segment was called functional when productive rearrangements were above 56.7%, and segregating when the standard deviation between donors exceeded 5%. A statistical classification framework was developed to diagnose cytomegalovirus status using the catalog of TCR beta chain sequences. In a later analysis, V and J genes were assigned by comparing TCR nucleotide sequences against IMGT/GENE-DB human TR gene sequences. A later analysis assigned CDR3 sequences and most-parsimonious VDJ recombination scenarios with the TCRdist pipeline. In a later analysis, every TCR beta chain was defined by the combination of its CDR3 amino acid sequence and its V-gene family, and reads without a unique V-gene family were dropped. In a later analysis, 450 to 600 highly shared, low-generation-probability nucleotide sequences were removed to address suspected cross-contamination and a sequencing artifact. A later analysis calculated a clonal expansion index for each public chain from normalized within-repertoire ranks of inferred template counts. In a later analysis, generation probabilities were computed using a VDJ recombination model fitted to out-of-frame rearrangements, and the results were checked against IGoR. Hypergeometric tests were used in a later analysis to score TCR-TCR, TCR-HLA and TCR-CMV co-occurrence, with a repertoire-size bias correction applied to the TCR pairs. In a later analysis, false discovery rates were estimated by permuting HLA or CMV assignments 20 times. In a later analysis, co-occurring TCRs were grouped using DBSCAN, with TCRdist sequence similarity added in when clustering inside HLA-allele-positive subsets. Co-occurrence clustering excluded repertoires with fewer than 30,000 or more than 120,000 public chains, plus five with anomalous nucleotide sharing. The source is immuneACCESS, and TCRdb retained only in-frame sequences with V and J called. Part of the clones is not carried over; for the studies checked, unresolved V genes explain less than half of this, and the remainder is unexplained. That table furnishes V, J and clone size, whereas the DNA furnished D and trimming. A total of over 100,000 clones appear in this sample, around 77% of them only once. Of the sample, roughly 11% falls within the top ten clones.

Sequenced sample: PBMCs. The origin of this receptor is a man aged 35 to 55 in good health and CMV-seropositive. The sequence is built from TRBV28 and TRBJ2-7, with TRBD1 identical over 9 junction bases. The CDR3 here reads CASRQGASYGEQYF. The bases read TGTGCCAGCAGACAGGGGGCCTCTTATGGGGAGCAGTACTTC.